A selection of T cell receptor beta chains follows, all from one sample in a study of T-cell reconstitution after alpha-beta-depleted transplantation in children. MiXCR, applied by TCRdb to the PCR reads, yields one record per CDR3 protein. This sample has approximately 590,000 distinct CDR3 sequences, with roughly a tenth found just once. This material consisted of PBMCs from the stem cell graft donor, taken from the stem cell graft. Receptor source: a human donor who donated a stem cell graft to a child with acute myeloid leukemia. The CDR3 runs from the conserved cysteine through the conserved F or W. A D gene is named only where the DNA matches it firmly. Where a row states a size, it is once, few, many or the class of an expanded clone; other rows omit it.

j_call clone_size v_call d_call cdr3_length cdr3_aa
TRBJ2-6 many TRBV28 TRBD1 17 CASSLPGQNSGANVLTF
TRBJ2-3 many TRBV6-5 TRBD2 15 CASSWGLAGEDTQYF
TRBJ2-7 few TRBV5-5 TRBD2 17 CASSLQLVGTSGYEQYF
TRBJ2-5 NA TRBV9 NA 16 CASSVGVAAIQETQYF
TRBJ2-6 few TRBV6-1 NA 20 CASSERDGAYGHSGANVLTF
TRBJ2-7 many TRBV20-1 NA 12 CSARVARWEQYF
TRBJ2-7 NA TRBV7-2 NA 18 CASSLAGGFRPSSYEQYF
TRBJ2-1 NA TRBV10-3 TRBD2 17 CAISAPETSGSYNEQFF
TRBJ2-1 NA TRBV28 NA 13 CASSSPEGVAQFF
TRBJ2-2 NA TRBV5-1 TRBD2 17 CASSLFAGDLSTGELFF
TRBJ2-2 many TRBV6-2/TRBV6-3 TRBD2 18 CASKTRLAGGPNTGELFF
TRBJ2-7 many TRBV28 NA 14 CASSSPGHPYEQYF
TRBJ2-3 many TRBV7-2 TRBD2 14 CASLRDAGVDTQYF
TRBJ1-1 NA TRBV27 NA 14 CASSLVGRNTEAFF
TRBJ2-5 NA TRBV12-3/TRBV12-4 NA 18 CASSLFGLGFQRPQPQYF
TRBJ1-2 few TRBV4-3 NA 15 CASSQDNAEYYGYTF
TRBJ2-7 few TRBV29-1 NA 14 CSVVGLLSSYEQYF
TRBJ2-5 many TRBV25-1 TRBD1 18 CASSDPPGGQGAPRAQYF
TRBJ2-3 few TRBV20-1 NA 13 CSARDGGQNTQYF
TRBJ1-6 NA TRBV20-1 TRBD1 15 CSANYLGTGLPLLHF
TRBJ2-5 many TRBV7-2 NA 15 CASSLDGRAQETQYF
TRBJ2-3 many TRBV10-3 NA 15 CAISLSQGSGDTQYF
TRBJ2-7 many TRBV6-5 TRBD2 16 CASSYLSGREGYEQYF
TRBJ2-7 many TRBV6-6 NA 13 CASSSPTWANKYF
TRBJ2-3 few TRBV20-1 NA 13 CSAHRIVADTQYF
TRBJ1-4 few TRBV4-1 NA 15 CASSLLGGPYEKLFF
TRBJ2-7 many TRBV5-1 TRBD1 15 CASSLGTGSTYEQYF
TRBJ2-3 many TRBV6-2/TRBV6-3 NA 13 CASTLTPPDTQYF
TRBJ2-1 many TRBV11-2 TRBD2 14 CASSSLAGIPEQFF
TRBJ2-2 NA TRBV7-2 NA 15 CASSFPQGGPGELFF
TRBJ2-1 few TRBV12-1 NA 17 CASSFRLAGGRRDEQFF
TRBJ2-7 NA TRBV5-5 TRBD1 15 CASSEGQGRSHEQYF
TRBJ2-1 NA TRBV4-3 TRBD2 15 CASSQEGRANNEQFF
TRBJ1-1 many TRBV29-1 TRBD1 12 CSGGGWGTEAFF
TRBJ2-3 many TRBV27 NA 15 CASSLEAYPTDTQYF
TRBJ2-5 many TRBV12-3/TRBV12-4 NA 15 CASSRRGSHQETQYF
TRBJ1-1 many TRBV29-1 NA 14 CSAPGRLMNTEAFF
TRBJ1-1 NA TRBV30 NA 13 CAWWGGLGTEAFF
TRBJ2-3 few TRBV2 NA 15 CASRDRWLSTDTQYF
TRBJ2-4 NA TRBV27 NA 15 CASSLSPGEGNIQYF
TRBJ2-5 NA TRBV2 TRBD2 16 CASSDLGLAGAETQYF
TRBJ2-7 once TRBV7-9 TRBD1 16 CASSFRTGTGEYEQYF
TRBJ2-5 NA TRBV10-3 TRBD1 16 CAISDPHGQGQETQYF
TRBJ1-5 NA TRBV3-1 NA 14 CASSHEGSSQPQHF
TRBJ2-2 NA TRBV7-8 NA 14 CAGSFPSNTGELFF
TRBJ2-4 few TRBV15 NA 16 CATSRSPAGGVDIQYF
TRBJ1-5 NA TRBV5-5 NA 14 CASSWTDSNQPQHF
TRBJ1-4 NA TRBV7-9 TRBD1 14 CASSYRDREEKLFF